This is a list of T cell receptor beta chains from one sample in a study of CD8+ T cells in alopecia areata. Sequencing used immunoSEQ multiplex PCR; TCRdb keeps in-frame clones, though not all of them. The sample consists of more than 140,000 clones, roughly nine tenths of them appearing once. Here the sequenced sample was CD8+ T cells sorted from blood, taken at week 4, from a patient treated with tofacitinib. The receptors shown here come from a human donor with alopecia areata. CDR3s include the opening cysteine and the closing phenylalanine or tryptophan. D genes are given only for firm matches. The size field is filled for only some rows; it gives once, few, many or a size class.

V gene	clone size	J gene	D gene	CDR3 DNA	CDR3 protein
TRBV19	.	TRBJ2-2	.	TGTGCCAGTAGTACCCCCGGACCTACCACCGGGGAGCTGTTTTTT	CASSTPGPTTGELFF
TRBV5-4	.	TRBJ2-4	TRBD2	TGTGCCAGCAGCTTGCCGGGCCTAGCGGGGGTTAGTTACATTCAGTACTTC	CASSLPGLAGVSYIQYF
TRBV27	.	TRBJ2-3	.	TGTGCCAGCAGTAGACCGGCAGATACGCAGTATTTT	CASSRPADTQYF
TRBV19	few	TRBJ2-2	TRBD2	TGTGCCAGTAGTCGGGGACTAGTAGGGACCGGGGAGCTGTTTTTT	CASSRGLVGTGELFF
TRBV2	.	TRBJ1-2	.	TGTGCCAGCAAGCCAGAACTCCTCTATGGCTACACCTTC	CASKPELLYGYTF
TRBV6-1	.	TRBJ2-2	.	TGTGCCAGCAGTGGCCAGGGTGCCGGGGAGCTGGTTTTT	CASSGQGAGELVF
TRBV6-1	few	TRBJ2-7	TRBD1	TGTGCCAGCACCCAACCCCGGGACAGTTCCTACGAGCAGTACTTC	CASTQPRDSSYEQYF
TRBV7-2	.	TRBJ1-1	TRBD1	TGTGCCAGCAGCTTAGCGCAAGGGGGCGGCACTGAAGCTTTCTTT	CASSLAQGGGTEAFF
TRBV7-6	once	TRBJ2-1	TRBD2	TGTGCCAGCAGCTTAGCCCTGCGGGAGATGGGGGAGGAGCAGTTCTTC	CASSLALREMGEEQFF
TRBV5-6	.	TRBJ2-7	.	TGTGCCAGCAGCTTGAGGTTGCGAGGCGCCGAGCAGTACTTC	CASSLRLRGAEQYF
TRBV29-1	.	TRBJ2-7	TRBD1	TGCAGCGTTGGACAGGGGAGCTACGAGCAGTACTTC	CSVGQGSYEQYF
TRBV7-3	.	TRBJ2-7	TRBD1	TGTGCCAGCAGCTTAATTGGGACAGGGGACGAGCAGTACTTC	CASSLIGTGDEQYF
TRBV30	.	TRBJ2-1	TRBD2	TGTGCCTGGAGTCCGCCGGGAGCGGGAGTCTACAATGAGCAGTTCTTC	CAWSPPGAGVYNEQFF
TRBV5-6	once	TRBJ2-1	.	TGTGCCAGCAGCTCAGGCTCCTACAATGAGCAGTTCTTC	CASSSGSYNEQFF
TRBV30	.	TRBJ2-3	TRBD2	TGTGCCTGGAGTGCTAGCGGGGTTAGCACAGATACGCAGTATTTT	CAWSASGVSTDTQYF
TRBV27	.	TRBJ1-6	.	TGTGCCAGCAGTTTCCCGACAGTAGGTTCACCCCTCCACTTT	CASSFPTVGSPLHF
TRBV7-6	.	TRBJ2-1	.	TGTGCCAGCAGCTTAGGCCAGGGTCCCGATGAGCAGTTCTTC	CASSLGQGPDEQFF
TRBV15	.	TRBJ2-7	.	TGTGCCACCAGCAGGTCCGGTGGAGGTTACGAGCAGTACTTC	CATSRSGGGYEQYF
TRBV19	few	TRBJ1-5	.	TGTGCCAGTAGTATTCCCCCAGGGTATAGCAATCAGCCCCAGCATTTT	CASSIPPGYSNQPQHF
TRBV7-9	.	TRBJ1-2	.	TGTGCCAGCAGCTTTCCCCTTGCTAACTATGGCTACACCTTC	CASSFPLANYGYTF
TRBV29-1	.	TRBJ2-5	TRBD1	TGCAGCGTTGCACAGGGGGCGCTTGAGACCCAGTACTTC	CSVAQGALETQYF
TRBV2	.	TRBJ2-7	.	TGTGCCAGCAGTGAAGCCCGGCAGAGCTACGAGCAGTACTTC	CASSEARQSYEQYF
TRBV19	.	TRBJ2-7	.	TGTGCCAGTAGTATAGATGGTACAGTTTCCTACGAGCAGTACTTC	CASSIDGTVSYEQYF
TRBV5-1	.	TRBJ2-3	.	TGCGCCAGCAGTAACGGTCTTTTGACAGATACGCAGTATTTT	CASSNGLLTDTQYF
TRBV2	.	TRBJ2-7	TRBD1	TGTGCCAGCAGCCCATGGACAGGGACCGAGCAGTACTTC	CASSPWTGTEQYF
TRBV5-1	few	TRBJ2-1	TRBD2	TGCGCCAGCAGCCTTGGACTAGCGGCCTACAATGAGCAGTTCTTC	CASSLGLAAYNEQFF
TRBV19	.	TRBJ2-2	.	TGTGCCAGTAGTATTGGGGGGTTAGAGCTGTTTTTT	CASSIGGLELFF
TRBV30	.	TRBJ2-5	.	TGTGCCTGGGACGGCCAAGAGACCCAGTACTTC	CAWDGQETQYF
TRBV30	.	TRBJ1-4	.	TGTGCCTGGAGGAGGGGGGCTGCTAATGAAAAACTGTTTTTT	CAWRRGAANEKLFF
TRBV19	.	TRBJ2-7	.	TGTGCCAGTAGTATAGAGGACAACTACGAGCAGTACTTC	CASSIEDNYEQYF
TRBV7-9	few	TRBJ2-7	.	TGTGCCAGCAGCCCTCGGACGGATCCCTACGAGCAGTACTTC	CASSPRTDPYEQYF
TRBV2	.	TRBJ2-1	TRBD2	TGTGCCAGCACAAGCGGGAGAGGGTCTTTTTACAATGAGCAGTTCTTC	CASTSGRGSFYNEQFF
TRBV27	.	TRBJ2-2	.	TGTGCCAGCAGTTTACTCTCCGGGGAGCTGTTTTTT	CASSLLSGELFF
TRBV13	.	TRBJ2-7	.	TGTGCCAGCAGGCGTGGGGACTACGAGCAGTACTTC	CASRRGDYEQYF
TRBV30	few	TRBJ2-6	.	TGTGCCTGGATGTCGGCAGGGAGGGCCAACGTCCTGACTTTC	CAWMSAGRANVLTF